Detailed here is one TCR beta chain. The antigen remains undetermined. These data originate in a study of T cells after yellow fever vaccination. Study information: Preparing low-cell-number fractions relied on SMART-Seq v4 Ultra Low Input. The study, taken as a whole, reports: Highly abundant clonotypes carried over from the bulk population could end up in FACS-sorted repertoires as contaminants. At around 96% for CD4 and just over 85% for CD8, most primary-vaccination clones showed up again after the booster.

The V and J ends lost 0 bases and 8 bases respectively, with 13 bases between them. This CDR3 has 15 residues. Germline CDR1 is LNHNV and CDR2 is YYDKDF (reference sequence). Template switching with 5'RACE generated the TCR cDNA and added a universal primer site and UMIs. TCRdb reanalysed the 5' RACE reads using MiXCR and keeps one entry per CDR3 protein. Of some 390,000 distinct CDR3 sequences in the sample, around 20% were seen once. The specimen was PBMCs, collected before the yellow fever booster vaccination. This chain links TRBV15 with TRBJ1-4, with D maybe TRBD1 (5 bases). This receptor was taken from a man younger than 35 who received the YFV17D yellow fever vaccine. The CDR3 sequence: CATSREGQGLEKLFF. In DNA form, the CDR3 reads TGTGCCACCAGCAGAGAGGGGCAGGGCTTGGAAAAACTGTTTTTT. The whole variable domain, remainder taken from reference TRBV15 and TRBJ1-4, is DAMVIQNPRYQVTQFGKPVTLSCSQTLNHNVMYWYQQKSSQAPKLLFHYYDKDFNNEADTPDNFQSRRPNTSFCFLDIRSPGLGDTAMYLCATSREGQGLEKLFFGSGTQLSVL.